Included here is one T cell receptor (beta chain) sequence, with context. These data are taken from a study of blood T cells in healthy people across ages. With a J-beta primer mix and a sample-barcoded 5' primer, a second PCR ran roughly 6 to 11 cycles. TCRdb re-called the 5' RACE reads with MiXCR, one entry per CDR3 protein. Of 710,000 or so distinct CDR3 sequences listed, about 34% are singletons. Germline V gene data show CDR1 as LGHDT and CDR2 as YNNKEL (reference sequence). Trimming pared 10 bases from V and 2 bases from J, leaving 10 bases between. CDR3 length equals 12 residues. This clonotype was obtained from a woman older than 75 in good health. The V and J genes are TRBV3-1 and TRBJ2-3, with a weak D call TRBD1 (6 bases). Source material: blood. The CDR3 region has the DNA TGTGCCACCCCAGGGGTCACAGATACGCAGTATTTT. Its protein product is CATPGVTDTQYF.